This T cell receptor (beta chain) was retrieved from a study of T-cell reconstitution after alpha-beta-depleted transplantation in children. This clonotype was counted ten times or more. Its antigen is unknown. Overall study results and limits: Surviving recipient T cells and thymic progenitors accounted for the high day-60 TCRbeta diversity observed in some patients. Several hundred expanded graft clones reportedly gave rise to the alpha-beta T cells present about two months after transplant. Hyperexpanded clones declined; after one year, newly produced T cells mostly supplied diversity.

A TCRbeta library incorporating unique molecular identifiers was prepared. MiXCR, run by TCRdb on the PCR reads, gives a single entry per CDR3 protein. This sample has about 260,000 distinct CDR3 sequences; 6.5% to 10% occur once, and the top ten carry almost 6.5%. The sample here was PBMCs, mostly from graft donor cells, taken 180 days after TCRalphabeta/CD19-depleted stem cell transplant. The sequence was obtained from a male patient between 5 and 17 years old who had a stem cell transplant for acute lymphoblastic leukemia, so the T cells may come from the graft donor.

The CDR3 nucleotides are TGTGCCACCAGCCCCAGAGACAGGACCTCCACAGATACGCAGTATTTT. Protein sequence: CATSPRDRTSTDTQYF. The rearrangement uses TRBV24-1 and TRBJ2-3; possible D gene TRBD1, 6 bases. The germline V gene has CDR1 KGHDR and CDR2 SFDVKD. This CDR3 region has 16 residues. Trimming cost V 7 bases and J 2 bases, with 18 bases left between them.